These 17 T cell receptor beta chains came from one sample sequenced in a study of Graves' ophthalmopathy and Graves' hyperthyroidism. Amplification of the TCR beta CDR3 regions used RNA transcripts (as template). RT-PCR in the first round used HTBI primers; a second-round multiplex PCR followed. TCRdb reprocessed the multiplex PCR reads with MiXCR, giving one entry per CDR3 protein. The table has about 600,000 distinct CDR3 sequences, about 35% seen once. The sample taken for sequencing was peripheral blood or thyroid tissue (not recorded which). These receptors were collected from an adult man with Graves' hyperthyroidism.

A few counts support this clonotype. The V gene is TRBV24-1, the J gene TRBJ2-3, with D perhaps matching TRBD1 (6 bases). This CDR3 is 14 amino acids long. V shed 2 bases and J shed 4 bases, with 9 bases lying between them. Germline-derived CDR1 and CDR2 are KGHDR and SFDVKD. The CDR3 loop is CATSDWTVPDTQYF. CDR3 sequence (DNA): TGTGCCACCAGTGATTGGACAGTCCCAGATACGCAGTATTTT.

The chain is built from TRBV20-1 and TRBJ1-1; D call uncertain. The germline V and J ends were trimmed by 3 bases and 2 bases, with 10 bases remaining between them. Germline V gene lookup returns CDR1 DFQATT and CDR2 SNEGSKA (reference sequence). This CDR3 spans 13 amino acids. The chain's CDR3 is CSARSSLNTEAFF. In DNA form, the CDR3 reads TGCAGTGCTAGGTCCTCGCTAAACACTGAAGCTTTCTTT.

In this sample, this clonotype turned up many times. The rearrangement links TRBV24-1 to TRBJ2-5; D not resolved. Trimming removed 0 bases from V and 1 base from J, with 2 bases in between. Germline V gene sequence: CDR1 KGHDR, CDR2 SFDVKD. This CDR3 region has 13 residues. CDR3 amino acids: CATSDLPQETQYF. The CDR3 DNA follows: TGTGCCACCAGTGATTTGCCCCAAGAGACCCAGTACTTC.

The sample holds a few counts of this clonotype. This chain uses TRBV29-1 with TRBJ1-3; TRBD1 matches 8 bases. After removal of 7 bases from V and 3 bases from J, the junction contained 5 bases not matched to a gene. There are 13 residues in the CDR3. Per germline, CDR1 SQVTM and CDR2 ANQGSEA. For the CDR3, the DNA is TGCAGCGCTCGGACAGGGTTTGGAAACACCATATATTTT. Translation gives CSARTGFGNTIYF.

This clonotype was picked up many times. The chain has TRBV2 and TRBJ1-3; perhaps TRBD1 as D (6 bases). The germline gives CDR1 SNHLY, CDR2 FYNNEI. The length of the CDR3 is 16 residues. V dropped 6 bases and J dropped 1 base, with 16 bases sitting between them. Here the CDR3 DNA reads TGTGCCAGCAGGGGGAACAGGGCCGAGTCTGGAAACACCATATATTTT. This encodes CASRGNRAESGNTIYF.

There are many counts of this clonotype. J is TRBJ1-4 and V is TRBV7-8, with D tentatively TRBD1 (5 bases). The length of the CDR3 is 13 residues. Per the germline V gene, CDR1 is SGHVS and CDR2 is FQNEAQ. Trimming left V 0 bases short and J 8 bases short, with 7 bases between. The CDR3 region has the DNA TGTGCCAGCAGCTTAGCCAGGGAAGAAAAACTGTTTTTT. As protein: CASSLAREEKLFF.

The genes are TRBV29-1 and TRBJ1-1; 10 bases match TRBD1. J gave up 3 bases and V 7 bases, and 2 bases lay outside the gene matches. Germline V gene data show CDR1 as SQVTM and CDR2 as ANQGSEA. The length of the CDR3 is 12 residues. CDR3: CSGDRGYTEAFF. Written as DNA, the CDR3 is TGCAGCGGGGACAGGGGTTACACTGAAGCTTTCTTT.

This rearrangement joins TRBV4-1 to TRBJ2-2; possibly TRBD1 or TRBD2 for D (5 bases each). Trimming left V 5 bases short and J 1 base short, with 14 bases between. There are 16 residues in the CDR3. Germline CDR1 reads MGHRA; CDR2 reads YSYEKL. The DNA of the CDR3 is TGCGCCAGCAGCTCTCCGGGACGGTTGAACACCGGGGAGCTGTTTTTT. Its protein is CASSSPGRLNTGELFF.

The V and J genes are TRBV12-3 or TRBV12-4 and TRBJ1-3, with D possibly matching TRBD1 (5 bases). The CDR3 contains 14 residues. Trimming cost V 3 bases and J 6 bases, with 12 bases left between them. This CDR3 is CASSLGGPENTIYF. CDR3 coding DNA: TGTGCCAGCAGTTTGGGGGGTCCCGAAAACACCATATATTTT.

The chain uses TRBV10-3 and TRBJ1-4; tentative D call: TRBD1 (6 bases). The CDR3 contains 15 residues. Germline V gene lookup returns CDR1 ENHRY and CDR2 SYGVKD. Trimming cost V 4 bases and J 5 bases, with 14 bases left between them. The chain's CDR3 is CAISGTGTPNEKLFF. CDR3 nucleotides: TGTGCCATCAGTGGGACCGGGACACCGAATGAAAAACTGTTTTTT.

At least ten counts were recorded for this clonotype. The chain is built from TRBV7-2 and TRBJ2-7; 7 bases fit TRBD1. CDR1 is SGHTA, CDR2 FQGNSA, per germline. The CDR3 extends over 13 amino acids. V dropped 6 bases and J dropped 3; count of bases not matched to a gene: 5. The chain's CDR3 is CASRPNRGYEQYF. The CDR3, as DNA: TGTGCCAGCAGGCCGAACAGGGGCTACGAGCAGTACTTC.

This clonotype occurred many times. The chain uses TRBV11-2 and TRBJ2-5; weak D call: TRBD2 (6 bases). The CDR3 contains 16 residues. With 4 bases removed from V and 1 base from J, the gap between germline ends came to 16 bases. Germline V lookup: CDR1 SGHAT, CDR2 FQNNGV. In DNA, the CDR3 is TGTGCCAGCAGCTCCCTGGGTGGGGGGACCCAAGAGACCCAGTACTTC. It is translated as CASSSLGGGTQETQYF.

This clonotype was detected ten times or more. The chain combines TRBV7-9 with TRBJ2-3; D remains unclear. Trimming shortened V by 2 bases and J by 0 bases, and 0 bases separated the two germline ends. The CDR3 contains 12 residues. CDR1 is SEHNR and CDR2 is FQNEAQ in the germline V gene (reference sequence). CDR3 in amino acids: CASSLSTDTQYF. The CDR3 region has the DNA TGTGCCAGCAGCTTAAGCACAGATACGCAGTATTTT.

As regards this clonotype: A clone one base away is much larger, so this may be a read error. The chain carries TRBV14 and TRBJ1-5; weak D call: TRBD1 (5 bases). The CDR3 is 13 amino acids. The V and J ends lost 6 bases and 6 bases respectively, with 12 bases between them. Per the germline V gene, CDR1 is SGHDN and CDR2 is FVKESK. The CDR3 protein is CASRPQGSQPQHF. The CDR3 DNA follows: TGTGCCAGCAGACCCCAGGGTTCTCAGCCCCAGCATTTT.

This clonotype came up many times. The CDR3 DNA reads TGCAGTGCCCCAACCAGCCCCTACGAGCAGTACTTC. Its translation: CSAPTSPYEQYF. J is TRBJ2-7 and V is TRBV20-1, with D uncertain. Germline assignment: CDR1 DFQATT and CDR2 SNEGSKA (reference sequence). V lost 6 bases, J lost 2 bases, and 11 bases lay in between. This CDR3 contains 12 residues.

Regarding this clonotype: The conserved final phenylalanine or tryptophan is absent from the CDR3, which likely points to a read error. The V and J genes are TRBV15 and TRBJ1-1; possibly TRBD1 for D (5 bases). The CDR3 has 16 residues. Germline CDR1 reads LNHNV; CDR2 reads YYDKDF (reference sequence). Between the trimmed V and J ends, which lost 1 base and 4 bases, there was a span of 16 bases. CDR3 DNA: TGTGCCACCAGCAGAGCCCACGGGGCCTTGAGCACTGAAGCTTTCCTT. It is translated as CATSRAHGALSTEAFL.

The chain links TRBV19 to TRBJ2-2; unclear D gene. V was trimmed by 6 bases and J by 9 bases, leaving 8 bases between them. Per the germline V gene, CDR1 is LNHDA and CDR2 is SQIVND (reference sequence). The CDR3 is made up of 11 amino acids. The CDR3 loop reads CASRDGWELFF. DNA for the CDR3: TGTGCCAGTAGAGACGGTTGGGAGCTGTTTTTT.